Sequencing of this T cell receptor beta chain was carried out in a study of sequential checkpoint blockade in melanoma. Overall study: First-line arms were nivolumab then ipilimumab, or the reverse, randomized 1:1.

Germline CDR1 SGHTA, CDR2 FQGTGA. V was pared by 5 bases and J by 0 bases, with 11 bases between. The CDR3 consists of 15 residues. The sample's treatment: randomized to nivolumab then ipilimumab (arm A) or the reverse (arm B). Sorted cells were live CD3+CD8+, lacking CD19 and CD56, from PBMCs. Clones were read by immunoSEQ multiplex PCR, and TCRdb kept only the in-frame ones, dropping some. Of tens of thousands of clones in the sample, approximately 91% are singletons; the top ten hold 13% to 15%. The TCR comes from a human donor with melanoma. This chain joins TRBV7-3 and TRBJ2-1, with a possible D match to TRBD1 (6 bases). The sample was CD8+ T cells sorted from blood (inferred from file names), taken from a patient given nivolumab and ipilimumab in sequence. The DNA for the CDR3 is TGTGCCAGCAGCACACAGGGAAGCTCCTACAATGAGCAGTTCTTC. Translating it yields CASSTQGSSYNEQFF.